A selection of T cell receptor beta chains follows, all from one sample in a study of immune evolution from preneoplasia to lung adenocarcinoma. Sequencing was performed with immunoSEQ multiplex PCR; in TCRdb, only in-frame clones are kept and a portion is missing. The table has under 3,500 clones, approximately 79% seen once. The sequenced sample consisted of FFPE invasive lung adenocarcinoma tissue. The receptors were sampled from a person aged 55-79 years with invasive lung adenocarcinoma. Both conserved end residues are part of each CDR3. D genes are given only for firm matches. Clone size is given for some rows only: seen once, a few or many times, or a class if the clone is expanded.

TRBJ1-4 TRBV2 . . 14 CASRSTWTNEKLFF TGTGCCAGCAGATCGACCTGGACTAATGAAAAACTGTTTTTT
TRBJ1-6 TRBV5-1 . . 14 CASSLAQNNSPLHF TGCGCCAGCAGCCTAGCCCAGAATAATTCACCCCTCCACTTT
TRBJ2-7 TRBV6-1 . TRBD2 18 CASSVILSSGSYSYEQYF TGTGCCAGCAGTGTGATCCTGAGTAGCGGGAGTTATAGTTACGAGCAGTACTTC
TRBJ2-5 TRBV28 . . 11 CASSLYKTQYF TGTGCCAGCAGTTTATATAAAACCCAGTACTTC
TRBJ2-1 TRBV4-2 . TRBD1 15 CASSRGTANGNEQFF TGTGCCAGCAGCCGGGGGACAGCTAACGGCAATGAGCAGTTCTTC
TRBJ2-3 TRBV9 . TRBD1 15 CASSVQGALTDTQYF TGTGCCAGCAGCGTGCAGGGGGCCCTCACAGATACGCAGTATTTT
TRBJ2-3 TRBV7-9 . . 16 CASSPLLRVLEDTQYF TGTGCCAGCAGTCCTCTCCTTCGCGTGCTTGAAGATACGCAGTATTTT
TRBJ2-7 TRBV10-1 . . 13 CASSFQGLGEQYF TGCGCCAGCAGTTTCCAGGGTCTGGGCGAGCAGTACTTC
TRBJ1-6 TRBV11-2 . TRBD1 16 CASSLVGTGQNSPLHF TGTGCCAGCAGCTTAGTGGGGACAGGCCAGAATTCACCCCTCCACTTT
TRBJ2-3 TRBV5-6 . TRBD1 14 CASSYRGQIDTQYF TGTGCCAGCAGCTACAGGGGGCAAATAGATACGCAGTATTTT
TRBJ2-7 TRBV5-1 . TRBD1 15 CSSSLQGGNSYEQYF TGCTCCAGCAGCTTACAGGGGGGAAACTCCTACGAGCAGTACTTC
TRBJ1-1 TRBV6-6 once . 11 CATGPNTEAFF TGTGCGACGGGTCCTAACACTGAAGCTTTCTTT
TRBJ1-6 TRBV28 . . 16 CASSLQGWRYNSPLHF TGTGCCAGCAGTTTACAGGGGTGGAGGTATAATTCACCCCTCCACTTT
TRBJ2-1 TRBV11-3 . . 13 CASSLAGDNEQFF TGTGCCAGCAGCTTAGCGGGAGACAATGAGCAGTTCTTC
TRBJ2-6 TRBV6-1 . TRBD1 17 CASSATGIRSGANVLTF TGTGCCAGCAGTGCGACAGGGATACGCTCTGGGGCCAACGTCCTGACTTTC
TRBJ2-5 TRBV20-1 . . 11 CSARGVGTQYF TGCAGTGCTAGAGGTGTTGGGACCCAGTACTTC
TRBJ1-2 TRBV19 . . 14 CASSIVTGIDGYTF TGTGCCAGTAGTATAGTAACCGGTATAGATGGCTACACCTTC
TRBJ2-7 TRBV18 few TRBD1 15 CASSLSPGQGWEQYF TGTGCCAGCTCTCTCAGCCCGGGACAGGGATGGGAGCAGTACTTC
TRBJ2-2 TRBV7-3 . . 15 CASSLTPTDTGELFF TGTGCCAGCAGCTTAACTCCTACCGACACCGGGGAGCTGTTTTTT
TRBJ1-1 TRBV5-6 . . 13 CASSLAAGPEAFF TGTGCCAGCAGCTTGGCGGCAGGGCCTGAAGCTTTCTTT
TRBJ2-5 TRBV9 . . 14 CASSPRLVWETQYF TGTGCCAGCAGCCCTCGACTAGTGTGGGAGACCCAGTACTTC
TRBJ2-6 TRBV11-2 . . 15 CASSLSRSGANVLTF TGTGCCAGCAGCTTATCTCGCTCTGGGGCCAACGTCCTGACTTTC
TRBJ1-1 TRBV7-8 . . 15 CASSISSGGGTEAFF TGTGCCAGCAGCATATCCAGCGGGGGAGGCACTGAAGCTTTCTTT
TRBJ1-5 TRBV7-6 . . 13 CASSVGWNQPQHF TGTGCCAGCAGCGTCGGGTGGAATCAGCCCCAGCATTTT
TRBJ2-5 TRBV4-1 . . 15 CASSQDPEDQETQYF TGTGCCAGCAGCCAAGATCCGGAGGACCAAGAGACCCAGTACTTC
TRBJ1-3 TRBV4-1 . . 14 CASSQGGVGNTIYF TGCGCCAGCAGCCAAGGAGGGGTAGGAAACACCATATATTTT
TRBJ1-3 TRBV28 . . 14 CASSRPPYRNTIYF TGTGCCAGCAGTAGGCCCCCATACAGGAACACCATATATTTT
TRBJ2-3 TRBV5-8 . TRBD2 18 CASSLARTSGREADTQYF TGTGCCAGCAGCTTGGCCCGGACTAGCGGGAGGGAGGCAGATACGCAGTATTTT
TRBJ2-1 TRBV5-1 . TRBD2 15 CSSSPGTSDYNEQFF TGCTCCAGCAGCCCCGGGACTAGCGACTACAATGAGCAGTTCTTC
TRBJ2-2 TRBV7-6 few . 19 CASSRPINTSPSATGELFF TGTGCCAGCAGCCGACCCATCAACACATCGCCCTCGGCCACCGGGGAGCTGTTTTTT
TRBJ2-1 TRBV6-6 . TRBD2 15 CASRRGLAGRNEQFF TGTGCCAGCAGGAGGGGACTAGCGGGACGCAATGAGCAGTTCTTC
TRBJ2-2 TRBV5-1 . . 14 CSSSSVSGSGELFF TGCTCCAGCAGCTCCGTTAGCGGATCCGGGGAGCTGTTTTTT
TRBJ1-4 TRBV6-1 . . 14 CASSEFPSNEKLFF TGTGCCAGCAGTGAATTCCCCAGTAATGAAAAACTGTTTTTT
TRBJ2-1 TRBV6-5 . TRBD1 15 CASSPAGTGGNEQFF TGTGCCAGCAGCCCCGCCGGGACAGGGGGTAATGAGCAGTTCTTC
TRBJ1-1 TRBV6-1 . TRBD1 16 CASSDPGTGLNTEAFF TGTGCCAGCAGTGACCCTGGGACAGGGTTGAACACTGAAGCTTTCTTT
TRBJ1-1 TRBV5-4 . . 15 CASSSGLGGNTEAFF TGTGCCAGCAGCTCCGGCCTGGGGGGGAACACTGAAGCTTTCTTT
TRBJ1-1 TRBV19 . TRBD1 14 CASRGLTGGTEAFF TGTGCCAGTAGGGGATTGACAGGGGGAACTGAAGCTTTCTTT
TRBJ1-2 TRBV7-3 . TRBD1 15 CASSHRTGGDYGYTF TGTGCCAGCAGCCATCGGACAGGGGGCGACTATGGCTACACCTTC
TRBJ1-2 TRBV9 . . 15 CASSPQGHPGYGYTF TGTGCCAGTAGCCCCCAGGGGCACCCGGGTTATGGCTACACCTTC
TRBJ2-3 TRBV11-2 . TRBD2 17 CASSLVGLAVLTDTQYF TGTGCCAGCAGCTTAGTTGGTCTAGCGGTACTCACAGATACGCAGTATTTT
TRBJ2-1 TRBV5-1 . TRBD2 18 CSSSPQRTSGSMYNEQFF TGCTCCAGCAGCCCGCAAAGGACTAGCGGGAGTATGTACAATGAGCAGTTCTTC
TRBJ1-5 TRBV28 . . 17 CASSSAEGVYSNQPQHF TGTGCCAGCAGTTCCGCGGAGGGGGTGTATAGCAATCAGCCCCAGCATTTT
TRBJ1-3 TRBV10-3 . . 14 CAISELDTGNTIYF TGTGCCATCAGTGAGTTGGACACTGGAAACACCATATATTTT
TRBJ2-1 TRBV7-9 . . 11 CASSPQDEQFF TGTGCCAGCAGCCCCCAGGATGAGCAGTTCTTC
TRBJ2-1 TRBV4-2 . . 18 CASSQDPEAGNSYNEQFF TGTGCCAGCAGCCAAGATCCGGAGGCGGGGAACTCCTACAATGAGCAGTTCTTC
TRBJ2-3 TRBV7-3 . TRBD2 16 CASSKGASGGTDTQYF TGTGCCAGCAGCAAAGGGGCTAGCGGGGGCACAGATACGCAGTATTTT
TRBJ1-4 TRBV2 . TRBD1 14 CASSDPGGEEKLFF TGTGCCAGCAGTGACCCAGGGGGGGAAGAAAAACTGTTTTTT
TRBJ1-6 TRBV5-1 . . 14 CASSPDPIIPTLHF TGCGCTAGCAGCCCGGACCCCATAATTCCAACCCTCCACTTT
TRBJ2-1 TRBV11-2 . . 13 CASSFFSYNEQFF TGTGCCAGCAGCTTCTTCTCCTACAATGAGCAGTTCTTC
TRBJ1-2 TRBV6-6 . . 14 CASSTQRTSYGYTF TGTGCCAGCAGTACCCAGCGAACCTCCTATGGCTACACCTTC
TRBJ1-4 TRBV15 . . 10 CATSRGDDPF TGTGCCACCAGCAGGGGTGACGACCCTTTT
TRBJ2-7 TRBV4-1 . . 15 CASSQLRQSNYEQYF TGCGCCAGCAGCCAATTAAGACAGAGTAATTACGAGCAGTACTTC
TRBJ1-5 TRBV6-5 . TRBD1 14 CASSFRDSYQPQHF TGTGCCAGCAGTTTCCGGGACAGCTATCAGCCCCAGCATTTT
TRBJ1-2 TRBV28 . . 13 CASTIQDNYGYTF TGTGCCAGCACCATACAGGATAACTATGGCTACACCTTC
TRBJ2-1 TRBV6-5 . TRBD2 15 CASTSGAGAHSEQFF TGTGCCAGCACTTCCGGAGCGGGGGCACATAGTGAGCAGTTCTTC
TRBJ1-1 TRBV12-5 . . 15 CASALGDPTNTEAFF TGTGCTAGTGCCTTAGGGGACCCGACAAACACTGAAGCTTTCTTT
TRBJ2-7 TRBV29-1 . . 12 CSVGRDNYEQYF TGCAGCGTTGGCAGGGACAACTACGAGCAGTACTTC
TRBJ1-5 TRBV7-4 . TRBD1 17 CASSLFPTGDSNQPQHF TGTGCCAGCAGCTTATTCCCTACAGGGGATAGCAATCAGCCCCAGCATTTT
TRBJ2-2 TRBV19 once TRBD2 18 CASSMWLAGGPSTGELFF TGTGCCAGTAGTATGTGGCTAGCGGGGGGGCCCAGCACCGGGGAGCTGTTTTTT
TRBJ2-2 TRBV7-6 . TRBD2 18 CASSLGTSGGGNTGELFF TGTGCCAGCAGCCTCGGGACTAGCGGGGGCGGGAACACCGGGGAGCTGTTTTTT